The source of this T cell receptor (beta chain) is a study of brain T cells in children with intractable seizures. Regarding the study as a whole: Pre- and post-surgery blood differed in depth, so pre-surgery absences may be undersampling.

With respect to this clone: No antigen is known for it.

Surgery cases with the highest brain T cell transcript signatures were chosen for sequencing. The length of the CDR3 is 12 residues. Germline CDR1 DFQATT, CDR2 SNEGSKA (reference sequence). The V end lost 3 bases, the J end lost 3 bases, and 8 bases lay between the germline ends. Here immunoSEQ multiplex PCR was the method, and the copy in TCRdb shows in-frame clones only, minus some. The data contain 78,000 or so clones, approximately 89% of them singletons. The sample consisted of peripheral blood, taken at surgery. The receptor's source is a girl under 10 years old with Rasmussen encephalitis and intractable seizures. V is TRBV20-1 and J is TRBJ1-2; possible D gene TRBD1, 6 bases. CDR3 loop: CSASYRDYGYTF. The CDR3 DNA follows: TGCAGTGCTAGTTACAGGGACTATGGCTACACCTTC.